The 18 T cell receptor beta chains reported below all come from one sample, sequenced in a study of blood T cell repertoires in COVID-19. TCRdb's copy holds only in-frame clones and misses some; the assay was immunoSEQ multiplex PCR. The repertoire includes approximately 160,000 clones, about three quarters of them detected once, and about 8.3% sits in the top ten. The sample taken for sequencing was peripheral blood. Receptors originate from a man aged 55 to 70 with acute or convalescent COVID-19.

The rearrangement links TRBV12-3 or TRBV12-4 to TRBJ1-2; 7 nucleotides agree with TRBD1. The CDR3 consists of 13 residues. V lost 8 bases to trimming and J lost 2 bases; unmatched junction nucleotides: 5. In DNA, the CDR3 is TGTGCCAGCGATGACAGGGCGAACTATGGCTACACCTTC. Translated, it gives CASDDRANYGYTF.

This chain uses TRBV5-4 with TRBJ2-1, with TRBD2 matching 9 bases. Germline lookup yields CDR1 SGHNT and CDR2 YYREEE (reference sequence). CDR3 size: 15 residues. The J segment lost 10 bases and the V segment lost 0 bases, leaving 8 bases of the junction unmatched. CDR3 sequence: CASSLGGGGAREQFF. As DNA, the CDR3 is TGTGCCAGCAGCTTGGGTGGCGGGGGGGCCCGGGAGCAGTTCTTC.

The V call is TRBV14, the J call TRBJ2-1; TRBD1 matches at 8 bases. V gave up 6 bases and J gave up 2 bases; unmatched junction bases: 6. This CDR3 contains 15 residues. CDR1 and CDR2 (germline): SGHDN, FVKESK. CDR3 sequence (DNA): TGTGCCAGCAGACGGACAGGGTTGACCTACAATGAGCAGTTCTTC. The encoded protein is CASRRTGLTYNEQFF. Combining the CDR3 with reference TRBV14 and TRBJ2-1 gives the whole variable domain EAGVTQFPSHSVIEKGQTVTLRCDPISGHDNLYWYRRVMGKEIKFLLHFVKESKQDESGMPNNRFLAERTGGTYSTLKVQPAELEDSGVYFCASRRTGLTYNEQFFGPGTRLTVL.

The V gene is TRBV27, the J gene TRBJ1-2, with TRBD1 as a possible D gene (6 bases). V was shortened by 6 bases and J by 3 bases, with 11 bases between the two germline ends. Germline V CDR1 and CDR2: MNHEY, SMNVEV (reference sequence). The CDR3 extends over 13 amino acids. The chain's CDR3 is CASRRSGDYGYTF. CDR3 in DNA: TGTGCCAGCAGGCGATCAGGGGACTATGGCTACACCTTC.

The chain links TRBV9 to TRBJ1-1; TRBD1 matches 8 bases. The length of the CDR3 is 14 residues. Trimming cost V 2 bases and J 2 bases; bases outside gene matches: 2. In germline, CDR1 is SGDLS, CDR2 YYNGEE. Here the CDR3 reads CASSVTGVNTEAFF. The CDR3 DNA reads TGTGCCAGCAGCGTGACAGGGGTCAACACTGAAGCTTTCTTT.

This clone was counted only a few times. The J gene is TRBJ1-2, the V gene TRBV6-5; TRBD1 aligns across 7 bases. CDR3 size: 14 residues. With V trimmed by 7 bases and J by 0 bases, 5 bases remained unmatched. Per the germline V gene, CDR1 is MNHEY and CDR2 is SVGAGI. The CDR3 region has the DNA TGTGCCAGCACCACAGGGGCTTCTAACTATGGCTACACCTTC. Encoded protein: CASTTGASNYGYTF.

The table lists this clone with a count of one. The chain links TRBV25-1 to TRBJ1-1; 8 bases map to TRBD1. Trimming cost V 8 bases and J 3 bases; bases outside gene matches: 5. This CDR3 spans 13 amino acids. In germline, CDR1 is MGHDK, CDR2 SYGVNS. The CDR3 coding sequence is TGTGCCAGCCAGGGGGCGCGGGACACTGAAGCTTTCTTT. Its protein is CASQGARDTEAFF.

Notes on this clone: Other DNA sequences in the sample encode the same CDR3. The gene calls are TRBV5-1 and TRBJ1-1; tentatively, D is TRBD1 (6 bases). CDR3 length equals 14 residues. The germline V gene has CDR1 SGHRS and CDR2 YFSETQ. The V end was cut by 3 bases, the J end by 1 base, with 10 bases between. The CDR3 sequence is CASSSQGKNTEAFF. In DNA form, the CDR3 reads TGCGCCAGCAGCTCGCAGGGGAAGAACACTGAAGCTTTCTTT.

Turning to this clone: Other DNA sequences of this sample code for an identical CDR3. V is TRBV6-1 and J is TRBJ1-2; TRBD1 matches at 7 bases. Losses at the gene ends were 3 bases for V and 3 bases for J; bases not matched to a gene: 4. CDR3 size: 14 residues. CDR1 and CDR2 (germline): MNHNS, SASEGT. CDR3 DNA sequence: TGTGCCAGCAGTGATCGGGACAGATACTATGGCTACACCTTC. This translates into CASSDRDRYYGYTF.

The gene calls are TRBV6-4 and TRBJ1-1; no reliable D call. The CDR3 spans 15 residues. Trimming took 9 bases from V and 0 from J, leaving 17 bases between them. Germline assignment: CDR1 MRHNA and CDR2 SNTAGT. The CDR3: CARNRSGNMNTEAFF. As DNA, the CDR3 is TGTGCCAGGAATAGGAGCGGTAACATGAACACTGAAGCTTTCTTT.

The V call is TRBV18, the J call TRBJ1-2; 8 nucleotides agree with TRBD1. The germline V gene encodes CDR1 KGHSH and CDR2 LQKENI. This CDR3 contains 15 residues. V lost 4 bases, J lost 8 bases, and 12 bases stayed unmatched. The DNA for the CDR3 is TGTGCCAGCTCACGCTCCGGCGACAGGGGTCGGGGCTACACCTTC. This codes for CASSRSGDRGRGYTF.

A few counts support this clone. V usage is TRBV19 and J usage is TRBJ2-7, with 7 bases that match TRBD2. The V and J ends lost 5 bases and 0 bases, in that order; junction bases with no gene match: 7. Per germline, CDR1 LNHDA and CDR2 SQIVND (reference sequence). This CDR3 contains 15 residues. The CDR3 DNA is TGTGCCAGTAGTTCGGGGGGACCGAGCTCCTACGAGCAGTACTTC. Its translation is CASSSGGPSSYEQYF.

The V and J genes are TRBV7-8 and TRBJ2-3, with TRBD2 identical over 11 bases. Germline lookup yields CDR1 SGHVS and CDR2 FQNEAQ. The CDR3 extends over 20 amino acids. With V trimmed by 1 base and J by 2 bases, 14 bases remained unmatched. CDR3 coding DNA: TGTGCCAGCAGCTTAGTTCTCTGGGAAACTAGCGGGGGACCCACAGATACGCAGTATTTT. Encoded protein: CASSLVLWETSGGPTDTQYF.

The rearrangement uses TRBV7-2 and TRBJ2-3; D gene ambiguous. The CDR3 is 13 amino acids. Per germline, CDR1 SGHTA and CDR2 FQGNSA. V was pared by 1 base and J by 5 bases, with 7 bases between. The CDR3 DNA follows: TGTGCCAGCAGCTTAGAGCGCGGAGATACGCAGTATTTT. Translation gives CASSLERGDTQYF.

This clone has a handful of counts. The chain combines TRBV10-2 with TRBJ2-2; D possibly corresponds to TRBD1 (5 bases). Germline V lookup: CDR1 WSHSY, CDR2 SAAADI. The CDR3 is 13 amino acids. Between the trimmed V and J ends, which lost 8 bases and 1 base, there was a span of 8 bases. CDR3 protein: CASGAKNTGELFF. The CDR3 DNA follows: TGCGCCAGCGGGGCAAAGAACACCGGGGAGCTGTTTTTT.

The chain combines TRBV4-3 with TRBJ2-1, with D possibly matching TRBD1 (6 bases). The V gene's germline CDR1 is LGHNA and CDR2 YSLEER. Trimming left V 4 bases short and J 0 bases short, with 10 bases between. There are 15 residues in the CDR3. In nucleotides, the CDR3 is TGCGCCAGCAGCCCGAACAGGGACTCCTACAATGAGCAGTTCTTC. Its protein is CASSPNRDSYNEQFF.

The chain combines TRBV3-1 (or the pseudogene TRBV3-2) with TRBJ1-2; unclear D gene. The V and J ends lost 2 bases and 5 bases respectively, with 6 bases between them. The CDR3 is made up of 12 amino acids. The germline V gene encodes CDR1 LGHDT and CDR2 YNNKEL (reference sequence). In DNA form, the CDR3 reads TGTGCCAGCAGCCAATTGAGTTATGGCTACACCTTC. This sequence encodes CASSQLSYGYTF.

The DNA for the CDR3 is TGTGCCAGCAGCCAGTCCAGCTCCTATAATTCACCCCTCCACTTT. It translates to CASSQSSSYNSPLHF. The chain carries TRBV3-1 (or the pseudogene TRBV3-2) and TRBJ1-6, with D unresolved. Trimming pared 3 bases from V and 0 bases from J, leaving 6 bases between. From germline, CDR1 is LGHDT and CDR2 YNNKEL (reference sequence). The CDR3 contains 15 residues.